This TCR beta chain was sequenced for a study of T cell repertoires in cytomegalovirus infection. MiXCR, run by TCRdb on the reads, gives a single entry per CDR3 protein. The table lists about 740,000 distinct CDR3 sequences, 35% to 45% of them singletons. CDR3 length: 15 amino acids. The germline V gene encodes CDR1 SNHLY and CDR2 FYNNEI. J gave up 3 bases and V 5 bases, and 4 bases lay outside the gene matches. Many counts were recorded for this clonotype. The clonotype was recovered from a human donor in good health (CMV status not recorded). Some clones in this sample may be carry-over from other donors' samples. Sequencing was done on a sample of PBMCs. The chain links TRBV2 to TRBJ1-6, with 7 bases fitting TRBD1. In nucleotides, the CDR3 is TGTGCCAGCAGTCCGGGACAGCTCTATAATTCACCCCTCCACTTT. Amino acid sequence: CASSPGQLYNSPLHF.